This is a list of T cell receptor beta chains from one sample in a study of T-cell memory formation after mild COVID-19. TCRdb reanalysed the 5' RACE reads using MiXCR and keeps one entry per CDR3 protein. The data contain about 560,000 distinct CDR3 sequences, 20% to 25% of them singletons. What was sequenced was PBMCs or a T cell subset sorted from them (not recorded which). These receptors all come from an adult woman who had mild COVID-19 (a few samples of this study predate the infection). Cell type and time point are not known. Both conserved end residues are part of each CDR3. The order of the fields is J gene, D gene, V gene, clone size, CDR3 protein, CDR3 DNA. The D gene is left open where the match is weak. Part of the rows lack a size; the others show once, few, many or a class for expanded clones.

J gene: TRBJ2-7; D gene: -; V gene: TRBV19; clone size: few; CDR3 protein: CASSLQGRYEQYF; CDR3 DNA: TGTGCCAGTAGCCTCCAGGGCCGCTACGAGCAGTACTTC
J gene: TRBJ2-2; D gene: TRBD2; V gene: TRBV12-3/TRBV12-4; clone size: few; CDR3 protein: CASSSLAGANTGELFF; CDR3 DNA: TGTGCCAGCAGTTCCCTAGCGGGAGCGAACACCGGGGAGCTGTTTTTT
J gene: TRBJ2-3; D gene: TRBD2; V gene: TRBV12-5; clone size: -; CDR3 protein: CASGLVGGGTDTQYF; CDR3 DNA: TGTGCTAGTGGTTTAGTCGGGGGGGGCACAGATACGCAGTATTTT
J gene: TRBJ2-5; D gene: -; V gene: TRBV30; clone size: few; CDR3 protein: CAWSAPRKNQETQYF; CDR3 DNA: TGTGCCTGGAGTGCCCCCAGGAAGAACCAAGAGACCCAGTACTTC
J gene: TRBJ2-6; D gene: -; V gene: TRBV6-5; clone size: few; CDR3 protein: CASSYPGTGANVLTF; CDR3 DNA: TGTGCCAGCAGTTACCCGGGAACTGGGGCCAACGTCCTGACTTTC
J gene: TRBJ1-5; D gene: -; V gene: TRBV9; clone size: many; CDR3 protein: CASSVDGNSNQPQHF; CDR3 DNA: TGTGCCAGCAGCGTAGACGGGAATAGCAATCAGCCCCAGCATTTT
J gene: TRBJ1-5; D gene: -; V gene: TRBV7-2; clone size: many; CDR3 protein: CASSSYDLPQHF; CDR3 DNA: TGTGCCAGCAGCTCTTACGACCTGCCCCAGCATTTT
J gene: TRBJ2-3; D gene: TRBD1; V gene: TRBV29-1; clone size: few; CDR3 protein: CSVEGPGQGGEGDHSGTSTQYF; CDR3 DNA: TGCAGCGTTGAGGGACCTGGACAGGGGGGAGAAGGGGACCATAGCGGGACTAGTACGCAGTATTTT
J gene: TRBJ1-6; D gene: -; V gene: TRBV5-1; clone size: few; CDR3 protein: CASKFSHNSPLHF; CDR3 DNA: TGCGCCAGCAAGTTCTCCCATAATTCACCCCTCCACTTT
J gene: TRBJ1-2; D gene: -; V gene: TRBV7-8; clone size: -; CDR3 protein: CASSPRTGAISSYGYTF; CDR3 DNA: TGTGCCAGCAGCCCCCGAACCGGGGCGATCTCTAGCTATGGCTACACCTTC
J gene: TRBJ2-7; D gene: -; V gene: TRBV12-3/TRBV12-4; clone size: -; CDR3 protein: CASSSSRGAGGTHYEQYF; CDR3 DNA: TGTGCCAGCAGTTCCTCAAGAGGGGCAGGAGGGACGCACTACGAGCAGTACTTC
J gene: TRBJ2-3; D gene: TRBD2; V gene: TRBV12-3/TRBV12-4; clone size: -; CDR3 protein: CATQRGGQDTQYF; CDR3 DNA: TGTGCCACCCAGCGGGGGGGCCAGGATACGCAGTATTTT